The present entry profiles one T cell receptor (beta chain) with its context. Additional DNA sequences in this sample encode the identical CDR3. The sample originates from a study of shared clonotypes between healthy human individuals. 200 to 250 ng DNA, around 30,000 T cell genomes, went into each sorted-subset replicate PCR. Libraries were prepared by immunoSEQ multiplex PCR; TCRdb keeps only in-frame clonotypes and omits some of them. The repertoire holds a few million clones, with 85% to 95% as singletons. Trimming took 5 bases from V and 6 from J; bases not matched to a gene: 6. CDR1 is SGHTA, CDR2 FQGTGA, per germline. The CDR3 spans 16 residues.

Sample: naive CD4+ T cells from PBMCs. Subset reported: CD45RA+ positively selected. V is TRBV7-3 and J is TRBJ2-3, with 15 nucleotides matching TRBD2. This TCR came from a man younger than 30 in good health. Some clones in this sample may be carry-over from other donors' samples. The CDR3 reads CASSAGLAGGLDTQYF. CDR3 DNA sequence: TGTGCCAGCAGCGCGGGACTAGCGGGAGGTCTGGATACGCAGTATTTT.